The 30 T cell receptor beta chains given below trace back to one sample, sequenced in a study of blood T cell repertoires in COVID-19. Repertoires were generated with immunoSEQ multiplex PCR, while TCRdb's copy carries only in-frame clones and drops some. Found here are roughly 100,000 clones, less than 90% of them singletons; the top ten hold approximately 5.1%. The sample consisted of peripheral blood. These receptor sequences come from a human donor in a cohort sampled during active COVID-19.

This chain uses TRBV5-5 with TRBJ2-1; 13 bases fit TRBD2. The V gene's germline CDR1 is SGHKS and CDR2 YYEKEE (reference sequence). The CDR3 loop spans 16 amino acids. The V segment lost 1 base and the J segment 7 bases; nucleotides outside the gene matches: 5. The CDR3 coding sequence is TGTGCCAGCAGCTTGTGGACTAGCGGGAGAAGGAATGAGCAGTTCTTC. Protein: CASSLWTSGRRNEQFF.

J is TRBJ2-7 and V is TRBV29-1; D might be TRBD1 (6 bases). The V gene's germline CDR1 is SQVTM and CDR2 ANQGSEA. The germline V and J ends were trimmed by 7 bases and 9 bases, with 22 bases remaining between them. This CDR3 is built from 13 residues. DNA of the CDR3: TGCAGCGCCGAAATCGCACAGGGCTCAGGGCAGTACTTC. This codes for CSAEIAQGSGQYF.

The gene calls are TRBV2 and TRBJ1-3, with D possibly TRBD1 on 6 matching bases. The V end was cut by 5 bases, the J end by 1 base, with 15 bases between. The CDR3 is 16 amino acids. Germline lookup yields CDR1 SNHLY and CDR2 FYNNEI. The chain's CDR3 is CASSTSRGGSGNTIYF. As DNA, the CDR3 is TGTGCCAGCAGTACCTCAAGGGGGGGGTCTGGAAACACCATATATTTT. Looking up the rest from reference TRBV2 and TRBJ1-3 gives the full variable domain: EPEVTQTPSHQVTQMGQEVILRCVPISNHLYFYWYRQILGQKVEFLVSFYNNEISEKSEIFDDQFSVERPDGSNFTLKIRSTKLEDSAMYFCASSTSRGGSGNTIYFGEGSWLTVV.

The chain is built from TRBV5-4 and TRBJ2-3, with 13 nucleotides matching TRBD2. Germline V lookup: CDR1 SGHNT, CDR2 YYREEE (reference sequence). The CDR3 is 15 residues long. After removal of 4 bases from V and 3 bases from J, the junction contained 2 bases not matched to a gene. CDR3 loop: CASSTSGGGTDTQYF. In DNA form, the CDR3 reads TGTGCCAGCAGCACTAGCGGGGGGGGTACAGATACGCAGTATTTT.

The chain has TRBV25-1 and TRBJ2-1; D possibly corresponds to TRBD2 (5 bases). The germline V gene encodes CDR1 MGHDK and CDR2 SYGVNS. Trimming removed 8 bases at V and 10 bases at J, with 18 bases between. This CDR3 comprises 13 residues. This CDR3 reads CASGWTGMKEQFF. CDR3 bases: TGTGCCAGCGGATGGACGGGGATGAAAGAGCAGTTCTTC. The whole variable domain, filled in from reference TRBV25-1 and TRBJ2-1, reads EADIYQTPRYLVIGTGKKITLECSQTMGHDKMYWYQQDPGMELHLIHYSYGVNSTEKGDLSSESTVSRIRTEHFPLTLESARPSHTSQYLCASGWTGMKEQFFGPGTRLTVL.

This clone was recorded a few times. This chain links TRBV6-1 with TRBJ1-6; TRBD1 matches at 9 bases. Per germline, CDR1 MNHNS and CDR2 SASEGT. Trimming removed 3 bases from V and 7 bases from J; junction bases left unmatched: 7. This CDR3 region has 16 residues. CDR3 residues: CASSEQEGTGNSPLHF. The CDR3 DNA is TGTGCCAGCAGTGAGCAGGAAGGGACAGGGAATTCACCCCTCCACTTT.

J is TRBJ2-7 and V is TRBV28, with D uncertain. CDR1 MDHEN and CDR2 SYDVKM come from the germline V gene. The CDR3 sequence is 16 residues long. The germline V and J ends were trimmed by 5 bases and 7 bases, with 24 bases remaining between them. The CDR3 DNA follows: TGTGCCAGCAGTACCCGTACCGAACCTCCCCCCCGGGAGCAGTACTTC. Translation gives CASSTRTEPPPREQYF.

The chain is built from TRBV11-3 and TRBJ2-2, with a weak D call TRBD1 (6 bases). Between the trimmed V and J ends, which lost 4 bases and 0 bases, there was a span of 9 bases. Germline V CDR1 and CDR2: SGHNT, YENEEA. The CDR3 loop spans 15 amino acids. In DNA, the CDR3 is TGTGCCAGCAGCTCAGGGGAAACGAACACCGGGGAGCTGTTTTTT. Translation: CASSSGETNTGELFF.

This clone occurred a few times. CDR3 region: CASRAANTGELFF. The CDR3 region has the DNA TGTGCCAGCAGAGCTGCGAACACCGGGGAGCTGTTTTTT. The chain links TRBV7-9 to TRBJ2-2; D not resolved. The CDR3 has 13 amino acids. V gave up 6 bases and J gave up 0 bases, with 5 bases separating them. Germline CDR1 is SEHNR and CDR2 is FQNEAQ (reference sequence).

This clone came up a few times. Relative to the germline gene, one junction end is altered; a read error may explain this. The chain links TRBV28 to TRBJ1-3; D unresolved. Germline CDR1 and CDR2: MDHEN and SYDVKM. The CDR3 sequence is 11 residues long. Here the CDR3 reads CASSRSTGVHF. As DNA, the CDR3 is TGTGCCAGCAGTCGAAGTACCGGGGTTCATTTT.

A few counts support this clone. The V call is TRBV12-3 or TRBV12-4, the J call TRBJ1-1, with D possibly being TRBD1 (6 bases). Between the trimmed V and J ends, which lost 4 bases and 8 bases, there was a span of 11 bases. The length of the CDR3 is 12 residues. The DNA of the CDR3 is TGTGCCAGCAGTTGGGAGGGGGGGGAAGCTTTCTTT. It encodes CASSWEGGEAFF.

This sequence joins TRBV5-1 and TRBJ2-3; TRBD1 matches at 7 bases. The germline gives CDR1 SGHRS, CDR2 YFSETQ. Trimming took 3 bases from V and 2 from J; bases not matched to a gene: 3. The CDR3 has 14 amino acids. The CDR3 here is CASSSGQDTDTQYF. The DNA of the CDR3 is TGCGCCAGCAGCTCCGGACAGGACACAGATACGCAGTATTTT.

This chain links TRBV14 with TRBJ2-7; tentatively, D is TRBD2 (5 bases). Per the germline V gene, CDR1 is SGHDN and CDR2 is FVKESK. This CDR3 spans 14 amino acids. V dropped 2 bases and J dropped 2 bases, with 10 bases sitting between them. The CDR3 protein is CASSQTSGPYEQYF. DNA of the CDR3: TGTGCCAGCAGCCAAACAAGCGGACCCTACGAGCAGTACTTC. The full variable domain, completed using reference TRBV14 and TRBJ2-7, is EAGVTQFPSHSVIEKGQTVTLRCDPISGHDNLYWYRRVMGKEIKFLLHFVKESKQDESGMPNNRFLAERTGGTYSTLKVQPAELEDSGVYFCASSQTSGPYEQYFGPGTRLTVT.

The V and J genes are TRBV3-1 (or the pseudogene TRBV3-2) and TRBJ1-6; D uncertain. Trimming cost V 4 bases and J 13 bases, with 23 bases left between them. CDR1 and CDR2 from the germline V gene are LGHDT and YNNKEL (reference sequence). The CDR3 spans 16 residues. Here the CDR3 reads CASSPHPSAANKPLHF. The CDR3 bases are TGTGCCAGCAGCCCACACCCCTCGGCGGCGAATAAGCCCCTCCACTTT.

This clone was detected once. The chain uses TRBV5-1 and TRBJ2-1; the D gene is possibly TRBD2 (6 bases). Trimming cost V 3 bases and J 7 bases, with 23 bases left between them. Germline V gene data show CDR1 as SGHRS and CDR2 as YFSETQ. This CDR3 has 17 residues. Here the CDR3 reads CASSSFGRGTSGNEQFF. The CDR3 nucleotides read TGCGCCAGCAGCTCCTTTGGACGCGGGACCTCGGGTAATGAGCAGTTCTTC.

CDR3 sequence reads: CASSKGPIDRSSYNSPLHF. CDR3 nucleotide sequence: TGTGCCAGCAGCAAAGGCCCTATAGACAGGAGCTCCTATAATTCACCCCTCCACTTT. The chain recombines TRBV21-1 with TRBJ1-6; TRBD1, as called in the table, went unchecked against the DNA. TRBV21-1 is deemed a pseudogene. This CDR3 spans 19 amino acids.

The V and J genes are TRBV4-2 and TRBJ2-1; TRBD2 aligns across 8 bases. The V gene end was trimmed by 1 base and the J gene end by 3 bases; junction bases not matched to a gene: 5. This CDR3 has 16 residues. Germline V gene sequence: CDR1 LGHNA, CDR2 YNFKEQ. CDR3 region: CASSQGLARFYNEQFF. The CDR3 coding sequence is TGTGCCAGCAGCCAAGGACTAGCGCGTTTCTACAATGAGCAGTTCTTC.

The chain combines TRBV7-2 with TRBJ2-3; perhaps TRBD1 as D (5 bases). Trimming shortened V by 2 bases and J by 6 bases, and 18 bases separated the two germline ends. The CDR3 loop spans 16 amino acids. The germline V gene encodes CDR1 SGHTA and CDR2 FQGNSA. In DNA form, the CDR3 reads TGTGCCAGCAGCTTATTCGCCTCCACAGGCCCGGATACGCAGTATTTT. Its protein product is CASSLFASTGPDTQYF. The entire variable domain, with the rest obtained from reference TRBV7-2 and TRBJ2-3, is as follows: GAGVSQSPSNKVTEKGKDVELRCDPISGHTALYWYRQSLGQGLEFLIYFQGNSAPDKSGLPSDRFSAERTGGSVSTLTIQRTQQEDSAVYLCASSLFASTGPDTQYFGPGTRLTVL.

There are a few counts of this clone. V and J are TRBV5-8 and TRBJ1-2; TRBD1 might be the D (6 bases). Per germline, CDR1 SGHTS and CDR2 YDEGEE. Trimming stripped 2 bases from V and 5 bases from J, with 7 bases between. The CDR3 consists of 12 residues. For the CDR3, the DNA is TGTGCCAGCAGCTTTAGGGGGTATGGCTACACCTTC. Its translation is CASSFRGYGYTF.

This clone was observed a handful of times. The CDR3 loop reads CASSQDSGRNQPQHF. The DNA for the CDR3 is TGCGCCAGCAGCCAAGATTCGGGTAGGAATCAGCCCCAGCATTTT. V and J are TRBV4-3 and TRBJ1-5; D gene ambiguous. Trimming took 0 bases from V and 4 from J, leaving 10 bases between them. CDR3 length: 15 residues. CDR1 and CDR2 from the germline V gene are LGHNA and YSLEER.

J is TRBJ2-1 and V is TRBV24-1; perhaps TRBD1 as D (6 bases). Germline assignment: CDR1 KGHDR and CDR2 SFDVKD. Trimming took off 1 base at V and 6 bases at J, with 15 bases between the two ends. CDR3 size: 16 residues. The chain's CDR3 is CATSDFPTGRGNEQFF. The DNA for the CDR3 is TGTGCCACCAGTGATTTCCCGACAGGAAGGGGCAATGAGCAGTTCTTC.

This chain links TRBV7-2 with TRBJ2-1, with 9 bases fitting TRBD1. There are 15 residues in the CDR3. Germline V lookup: CDR1 SGHTA, CDR2 FQGNSA. V lost 6 bases to trimming and J lost 5 bases; unmatched junction nucleotides: 8. The CDR3 protein is CASRPGQGTHNEQFF. DNA of the CDR3: TGTGCCAGCAGACCGGGACAGGGTACCCACAATGAGCAGTTCTTC.

This sequence joins TRBV2 and TRBJ2-1; 9 bases agree with TRBD2. The CDR3 loop spans 14 amino acids. Germline V CDR1 and CDR2: SNHLY, FYNNEI. V lost 5 bases to trimming and J lost 3 bases; unmatched junction nucleotides: 2. DNA for the CDR3: TGTGCCAGCAGTACTAGCGGGTTCTACAATGAGCAGTTCTTC. Its protein product is CASSTSGFYNEQFF. The variable domain in full, completed from reference TRBV2 and TRBJ2-1, reads EPEVTQTPSHQVTQMGQEVILRCVPISNHLYFYWYRQILGQKVEFLVSFYNNEISEKSEIFDDQFSVERPDGSNFTLKIRSTKLEDSAMYFCASSTSGFYNEQFFGPGTRLTVL.

This chain links TRBV28 with TRBJ2-3; possibly TRBD2 for D (5 bases). Deletions cut 8 bases from V and 4 bases from J, with 10 bases between. The CDR3 extends over 12 amino acids. Germline V gene lookup returns CDR1 MDHEN and CDR2 SYDVKM. DNA for the CDR3: TGTGCCAGCTGCTTGCGGGCAGATACGCAGTATTTT. Protein sequence: CASCLRADTQYF.

This chain connects TRBV5-1 to TRBJ2-3; TRBD2 matches at 11 bases. CDR1 SGHRS and CDR2 YFSETQ come from the germline V gene. The trim removed 2 bases at V and 4 bases at J, leaving 3 bases unmatched. There are 15 residues in the CDR3. The CDR3: CASSFSGRASDTQYF. CDR3 nucleotide sequence: TGCGCCAGCAGCTTTAGCGGGAGGGCCTCAGATACGCAGTATTTT.

The chain uses TRBV5-1 and TRBJ1-1; unclear D gene. Trimming removed 4 bases from V and 11 bases from J, with 18 bases in between. CDR1 and CDR2 from the germline V gene are SGHRS and YFSETQ. This CDR3 has 13 residues. CDR3 amino acids: CASSPEAGGEAFF. The CDR3 DNA follows: TGCGCCAGCAGCCCGGAGGCAGGCGGAGAGGCTTTCTTT. Filled out from reference TRBV5-1 and TRBJ1-1, the complete variable domain reads KAGVTQTPRYLIKTRGQQVTLSCSPISGHRSVSWYQQTPGQGLQFLFEYFSETQRNKGNFPGRFSGRQFSNSRSEMNVSTLELGDSALYLCASSPEAGGEAFFGQGTRLTVV.

The CDR3: CSVGRDEKLFF. The CDR3 nucleotides read TGCAGCGTTGGCAGGGATGAAAAACTGTTTTTT. V gene TRBV29-1 combines with J gene TRBJ1-4; maybe TRBD1 (5 bases). Germline values: CDR1 SQVTM, CDR2 ANQGSEA. This CDR3 contains 11 residues. Trimming left V 4 bases short and J 6 bases short, with 6 bases between.

On this clone: Mismatch with germline at one junction end may stem from a read error. This sequence joins TRBV20-1 and TRBJ2-5, with 10 nucleotides matching TRBD2. The CDR3 spans 16 residues. The germline V gene encodes CDR1 DFQATT and CDR2 SNEGSKA (reference sequence). CDR3 nucleotide sequence: TGCAGTGCTAGTGGCTTAGCGGGAGGACCCCAAGGGACCCAGTACTTC. This encodes CSASGLAGGPQGTQYF.

This clone has just one count. J is TRBJ2-7 and V is TRBV28; D possibly corresponds to TRBD2 (6 bases). V was shortened by 1 base and J by 3 bases, with 16 bases between the two germline ends. Per germline, CDR1 MDHEN and CDR2 SYDVKM. CDR3 length: 16 amino acids. The CDR3 bases are TGTGCCAGCAGTTTATTGAGGGACTTAGGGGACTACGAGCAGTACTTC. Its protein is CASSLLRDLGDYEQYF.

The chain links TRBV6-1 to TRBJ2-7, with D uncertain. In germline, CDR1 is MNHNS, CDR2 SASEGT. V was pared by 1 base and J by 2 bases, with 12 bases between. There are 15 residues in the CDR3. In DNA, the CDR3 is TGTGCCAGCAGTGAAGGGGCTGCCAAAACCTACGAGCAGTACTTC. This codes for CASSEGAAKTYEQYF.